Listed below are T cell receptor beta chains from one sample, sequenced in a study of blood T cell repertoires in COVID-19. Profiling relied on immunoSEQ multiplex PCR, and the TCRdb table lists in-frame clones only, not all of them. The repertoire holds some 500,000 clones, with approximately 90% as singletons. The sample was PBMCs or T cells enriched from blood (not recorded which). Source of these receptors: a woman aged 40-49 years who had recovered from COVID-19. Each CDR3 is given with its conserved first and last residue. Each record gives: V gene, clone size, D gene, J gene, CDR3 length, CDR3 protein, CDR3 DNA. A D gene is named only where the DNA matches it firmly. For some rows the clone size is stated as once, few or many, or as a class when expanded; others skip it.

TRBV28	NA	NA	TRBJ1-5	15	CASSLVEGEVQPQHF	TGTGCCAGCAGTTTAGTTGAGGGGGAAGTTCAGCCCCAGCATTTT
TRBV27	once	TRBD2	TRBJ2-3	19	CASSPGLESGGWGTDTQYF	TGTGCCAGCAGTCCAGGACTGGAAAGCGGGGGCTGGGGGACAGATACGCAGTATTTT
TRBV21-1	NA	NA	TRBJ1-1	13	CASKGTENTEAFF	TGTGCCAGCAAAGGGACAGAGAACACTGAAGCTTTCTTT
TRBV10-3	once	TRBD2	TRBJ2-1	16	CAISTGLAGALDEQFF	TGTGCCATCAGTACAGGACTAGCGGGAGCTCTAGATGAGCAGTTCTTC
TRBV5-5	NA	NA	TRBJ2-7	12	CASSKTTYEQYF	TGTGCCAGCAGCAAAACAACCTACGAGCAGTACTTC
TRBV19	NA	NA	TRBJ2-5	16	CASSTRNGPSFGTQYF	TGTGCCAGTAGTACAAGAAACGGTCCGTCCTTTGGGACCCAGTACTTC
TRBV28	NA	TRBD1	TRBJ1-6	15	CASSPYRGDNSPLHF	TGTGCCAGCAGTCCTTACAGGGGCGATAATTCACCCCTCCACTTT
TRBV5-4	NA	TRBD2	TRBJ2-1	16	CASSFRTSGNRNEQFF	TGTGCCAGCAGCTTCAGGACTAGCGGGAATCGCAATGAGCAGTTCTTC
TRBV7-9	NA	NA	TRBJ1-3	14	CASSTESVGNTIYF	TGTGCCAGCAGCACAGAATCCGTGGGAAACACCATATATTTT
TRBV27	NA	NA	TRBJ1-1	15	CASTRGQGRNTEAFF	TGTGCCAGCACTCGTGGGCAGGGGCGGAACACTGAAGCTTTCTTT
TRBV7-7	NA	TRBD1	TRBJ2-2	15	CASKTGTENTGELFF	TGTGCCAGCAAGACCGGGACAGAGAACACCGGGGAGCTGTTTTTT
TRBV5-1	NA	TRBD2	TRBJ2-3	16	CASSGPGLARTDTQYF	TGCGCCAGCAGCGGACCGGGACTAGCGAGGACAGATACGCAGTATTTT
TRBV13	NA	TRBD1	TRBJ2-5	18	CASSGWGTGSEGIETQYF	TGTGCCAGCAGCGGGTGGGGGACAGGCTCGGAGGGAATAGAGACCCAGTACTTC
TRBV7-9	once	TRBD1	TRBJ1-4	15	CASSLDRTRNGKLFF	TGTGCCAGCAGCTTGGACAGGACTCGGAATGGAAAACTGTTTTTT
TRBV29-1	NA	TRBD2	TRBJ2-3	14	CSVEPLAGLDTQYF	TGCAGCGTTGAGCCCCTAGCGGGTTTAGATACGCAGTATTTT
TRBV5-1	once	NA	TRBJ2-4	12	CASSLDMYIQYF	TGCGCCAGCAGCTTGGACATGTACATTCAGTACTTC
TRBV10-3	NA	NA	TRBJ1-3	15	CAISGAQSSGNTIYF	TGTGCCATCAGTGGGGCACAAAGCTCTGGAAACACCATATATTTT
TRBV6-2/TRBV6-3	NA	TRBD2	TRBJ2-2	18	CASSPTLTSGVNTGELFF	TGTGCCAGCAGCCCTACGCTAACTAGCGGGGTAAACACCGGGGAGCTGTTTTTT
TRBV9	once	NA	TRBJ1-2	12	CASSPRDYGYTF	TGTGCCAGCAGCCCCCGGGACTATGGCTACACCTTC
TRBV5-4	NA	NA	TRBJ2-5	14	CASSSGQTQETQYF	TGTGCCAGCAGCTCAGGACAGACCCAAGAGACCCAGTACTTC
TRBV19	NA	NA	TRBJ2-2	18	CASSIFRSGLGGTGELFF	TGTGCCAGTAGTATTTTTAGGTCGGGTCTCGGAGGAACCGGGGAGCTGTTTTTT
TRBV25-1	NA	NA	TRBJ1-2	13	CASSSDTEYGYTF	TGTGCCAGCAGTTCCGACACCGAATATGGCTACACCTTC
TRBV27	NA	TRBD2	TRBJ2-4	19	CASSLSNGRGGLAKNIQYF	TGTGCCAGCAGTTTATCGAACGGGAGGGGGGGATTAGCCAAAAACATTCAGTACTTC
TRBV5-1	NA	NA	TRBJ1-2	14	CASSPARVIYGYTF	TGCGCCAGCAGCCCGGCGAGGGTTATCTATGGCTACACCTTC
TRBV7-2	NA	NA	TRBJ2-1	12	CASSSYRQNLFF	TGTGCCAGCAGCTCTTACCGACAGAACCTGTTCTTC
TRBV7-2	NA	TRBD2	TRBJ2-5	15	CASSPGLAGGETQYF	TGTGCCAGCAGCCCCGGACTAGCGGGAGGCGAGACCCAGTACTTC
TRBV30	NA	NA	TRBJ1-4	12	CAWSVQGGRVFF	TGTGCCTGGAGTGTTCAGGGCGGCCGGGTGTTTTTT
TRBV7-2	NA	NA	TRBJ2-7	13	CASSLGLAREQYF	TGTGCCAGCAGCTTGGGACTGGCGCGCGAGCAGTACTTC
TRBV10-2	NA	TRBD2	TRBJ2-1	14	CASSEAGGADEQFF	TGCGCCAGCAGTGAGGCGGGGGGGGCGGATGAGCAGTTCTTC
TRBV7-2	NA	NA	TRBJ1-2	15	CASSHWGGSDYGYTF	TGTGCCAGCAGCCACTGGGGGGGAAGCGACTATGGCTACACCTTC
TRBV27	NA	TRBD2	TRBJ2-7	20	CASSLSLKMLGTSGPYEQYF	TGTGCCAGCAGTTTATCCTTGAAAATGTTGGGGACTAGCGGACCCTACGAGCAGTACTTC
TRBV4-3	NA	NA	TRBJ1-5	14	CASSHGANNQPQHF	TGCGCCAGCAGCCACGGTGCGAATAATCAGCCCCAGCATTTT
TRBV3-1/TRBV3-2	NA	NA	TRBJ1-2	15	CASSQLTDRSYGYTF	TGTGCCAGCAGCCAACTTACTGACAGGAGCTATGGCTACACCTTC
TRBV7-6	NA	NA	TRBJ1-1	14	CASSLGRMNTEAFF	TGTGCCAGCAGCTTAGGGCGGATGAACACTGAAGCTTTCTTT
TRBV30	NA	TRBD1	TRBJ1-1	11	CAWKGAAEAFF	TGTGCCTGGAAGGGGGCCGCTGAAGCTTTCTTT
TRBV4-1	NA	NA	TRBJ2-6	15	CASSQGSLGANVLTF	TGCGCCAGCAGCCAAGGGAGTTTGGGGGCCAACGTCCTGACTTTC
TRBV6-6	NA	TRBD1	TRBJ1-2	15	CASISPGQTTYGYTF	TGTGCCAGCATTTCACCGGGACAGACTACCTATGGCTACACCTTC
TRBV6-5	NA	NA	TRBJ1-2	14	CASSYLQAGYGYTF	TGTGCCAGCAGCTATCTGCAGGCGGGCTATGGCTACACCTTC
TRBV7-9	NA	TRBD2	TRBJ2-1	16	CASSLATSGSDYEQFF	TGTGCCAGCAGCTTAGCGACTAGCGGGAGTGATTATGAGCAGTTCTTC
TRBV13	NA	TRBD1	TRBJ2-7	15	CASSLGRQGIYEQYF	TGTGCCAGCAGCCTAGGTCGACAGGGGATCTACGAGCAGTACTTC
TRBV30	NA	NA	TRBJ2-1	11	CAWSATLEQFF	TGTGCCTGGAGTGCTACACTAGAGCAGTTCTTC
TRBV30	NA	TRBD1	TRBJ1-1	14	CAWSLTGTNTEAFF	TGTGCCTGGAGTCTGACAGGGACGAACACTGAAGCTTTCTTT
TRBV5-1	NA	NA	TRBJ1-1	13	CASSPPGDTEAFF	TGCGCCAGCAGTCCACCGGGGGACACTGAAGCTTTCTTT